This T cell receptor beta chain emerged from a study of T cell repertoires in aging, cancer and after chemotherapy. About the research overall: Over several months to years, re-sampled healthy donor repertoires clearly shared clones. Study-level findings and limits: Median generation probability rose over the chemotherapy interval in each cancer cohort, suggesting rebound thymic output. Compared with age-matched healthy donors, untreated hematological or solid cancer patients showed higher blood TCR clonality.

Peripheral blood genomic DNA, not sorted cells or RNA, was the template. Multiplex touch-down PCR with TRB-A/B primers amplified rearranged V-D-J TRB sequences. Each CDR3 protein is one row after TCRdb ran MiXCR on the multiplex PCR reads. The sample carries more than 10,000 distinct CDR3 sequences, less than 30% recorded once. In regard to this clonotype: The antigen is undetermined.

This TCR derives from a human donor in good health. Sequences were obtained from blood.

CDR3 coding DNA: TGTGCCAGCAGCAAAGATGGGACAGATACGCAGTATTTT. Amino acid sequence: CASSKDGTDTQYF. The chain joins TRBV21-1 to TRBJ2-3. TRBV21-1 is designated a pseudogene. The CDR3 loop spans 13 amino acids.